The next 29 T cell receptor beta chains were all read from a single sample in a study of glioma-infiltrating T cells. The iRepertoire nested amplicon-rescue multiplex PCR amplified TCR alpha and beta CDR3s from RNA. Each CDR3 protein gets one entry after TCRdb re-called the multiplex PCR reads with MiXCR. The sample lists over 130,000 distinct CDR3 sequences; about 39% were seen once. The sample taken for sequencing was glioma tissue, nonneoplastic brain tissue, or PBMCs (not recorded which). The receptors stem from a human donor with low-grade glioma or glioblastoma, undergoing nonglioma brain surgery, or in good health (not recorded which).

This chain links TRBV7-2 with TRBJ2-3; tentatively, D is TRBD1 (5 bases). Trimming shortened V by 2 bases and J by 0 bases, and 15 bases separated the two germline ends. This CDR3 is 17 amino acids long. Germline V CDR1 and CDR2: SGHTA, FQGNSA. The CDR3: CASSLRVGVISTDTQYF. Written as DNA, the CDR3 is TGTGCCAGCAGCTTAAGGGTAGGGGTCATTAGCACAGATACGCAGTATTTT.

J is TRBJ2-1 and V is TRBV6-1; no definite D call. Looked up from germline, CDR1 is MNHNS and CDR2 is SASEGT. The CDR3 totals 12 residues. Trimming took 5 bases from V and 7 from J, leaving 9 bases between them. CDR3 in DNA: TGTGCCAGCAGTTCCTTAGTAAATGAGCAGTTCTTC. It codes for CASSSLVNEQFF.

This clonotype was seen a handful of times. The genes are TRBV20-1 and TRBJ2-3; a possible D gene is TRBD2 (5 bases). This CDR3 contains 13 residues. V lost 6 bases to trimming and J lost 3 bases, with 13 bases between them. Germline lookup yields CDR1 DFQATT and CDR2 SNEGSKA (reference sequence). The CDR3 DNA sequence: TGCAGTGCAAACGGTCGGGGAACAGATACGCAGTATTTT. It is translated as CSANGRGTDTQYF.

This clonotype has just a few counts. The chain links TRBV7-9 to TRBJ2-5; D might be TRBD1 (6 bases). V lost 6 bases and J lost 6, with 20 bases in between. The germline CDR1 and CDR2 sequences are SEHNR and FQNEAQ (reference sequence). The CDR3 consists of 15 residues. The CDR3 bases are TGTGCCAGCAGTTTCACAGGGACGGATTTGAAGACCCAGTACTTC. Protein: CASSFTGTDLKTQYF.

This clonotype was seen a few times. The CDR3 protein is CASRTEQATGELFF. In nucleotides, the CDR3 is TGTGCCAGTAGGACAGAGCAGGCCACCGGGGAGCTGTTTTTT. V is TRBV6-1 and J is TRBJ2-2, with D maybe TRBD1 (6 bases). Per germline, CDR1 MNHNS and CDR2 SASEGT. This CDR3 region has 14 residues. Trimming shortened V by 9 bases and J by 4 bases, and 15 bases separated the two germline ends.

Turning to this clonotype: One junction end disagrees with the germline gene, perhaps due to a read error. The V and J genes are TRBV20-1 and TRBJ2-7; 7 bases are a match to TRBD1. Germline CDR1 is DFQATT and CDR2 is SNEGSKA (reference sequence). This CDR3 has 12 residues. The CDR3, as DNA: TGCAGTGCTGGACGACAGGGTTACGAGCAGCACTTC. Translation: CSAGRQGYEQHF.

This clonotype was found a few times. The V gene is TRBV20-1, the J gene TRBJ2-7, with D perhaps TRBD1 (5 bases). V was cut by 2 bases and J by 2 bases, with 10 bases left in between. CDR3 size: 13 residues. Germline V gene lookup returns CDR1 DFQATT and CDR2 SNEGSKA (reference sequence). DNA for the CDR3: TGCAGTGCTAGAAGGGGTGGCACCTACGAGCAGTACTTC. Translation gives CSARRGGTYEQYF.

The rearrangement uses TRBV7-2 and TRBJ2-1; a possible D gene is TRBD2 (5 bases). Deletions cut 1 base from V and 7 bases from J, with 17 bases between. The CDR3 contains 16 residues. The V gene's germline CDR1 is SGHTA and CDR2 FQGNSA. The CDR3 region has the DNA TGTGCCAGCAGCTTAGAAGGGTACCGGAGGCGGAATGAGCAGTTCTTC. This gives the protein CASSLEGYRRRNEQFF. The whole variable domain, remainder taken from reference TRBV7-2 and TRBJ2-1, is GAGVSQSPSNKVTEKGKDVELRCDPISGHTALYWYRQSLGQGLEFLIYFQGNSAPDKSGLPSDRFSAERTGGSVSTLTIQRTQQEDSAVYLCASSLEGYRRRNEQFFGPGTRLTVL.

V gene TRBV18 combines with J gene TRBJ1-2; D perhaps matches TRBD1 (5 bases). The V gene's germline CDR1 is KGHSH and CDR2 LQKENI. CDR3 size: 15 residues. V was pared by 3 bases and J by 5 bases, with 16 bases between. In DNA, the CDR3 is TGTGCCAGCTCACCCGAGTCGGGGGTTTGGTATGGCTACACCTTC. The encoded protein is CASSPESGVWYGYTF.

The CDR3 nucleotides are TGTGCCAGCAGCGCTCACGTAGCGGGGGGCTACAATGAGCAGTTCTTC. It is translated as CASSAHVAGGYNEQFF. The chain has TRBV7-2 and TRBJ2-1; 10 bases are shared with TRBD2. V trimming: 5 bases; J trimming: 3 bases; junction bases outside the gene matches: 7. Germline values: CDR1 SGHTA, CDR2 FQGNSA. The CDR3 extends over 16 amino acids.

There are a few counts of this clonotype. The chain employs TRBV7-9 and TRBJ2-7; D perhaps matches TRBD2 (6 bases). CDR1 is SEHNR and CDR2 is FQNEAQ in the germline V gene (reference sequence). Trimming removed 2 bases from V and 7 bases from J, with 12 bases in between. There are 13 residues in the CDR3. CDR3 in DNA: TGTGCCAGCAGCTTATCCGGGAGTGAAGAGCAGTACTTC. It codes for CASSLSGSEEQYF.

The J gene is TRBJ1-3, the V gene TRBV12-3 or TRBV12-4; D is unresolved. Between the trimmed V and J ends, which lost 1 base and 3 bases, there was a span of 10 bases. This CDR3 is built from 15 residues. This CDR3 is CASSLVAVDGNTIYF. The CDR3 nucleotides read TGTGCCAGCAGTTTAGTGGCAGTTGATGGAAACACCATATATTTT.

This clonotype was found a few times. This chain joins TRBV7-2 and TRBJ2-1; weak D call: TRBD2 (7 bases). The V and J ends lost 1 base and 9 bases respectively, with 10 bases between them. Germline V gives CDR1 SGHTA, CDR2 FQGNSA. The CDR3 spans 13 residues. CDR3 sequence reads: CASSLEGGGEQFF. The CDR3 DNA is TGTGCCAGCAGCTTAGAAGGGGGGGGTGAGCAGTTCTTC.

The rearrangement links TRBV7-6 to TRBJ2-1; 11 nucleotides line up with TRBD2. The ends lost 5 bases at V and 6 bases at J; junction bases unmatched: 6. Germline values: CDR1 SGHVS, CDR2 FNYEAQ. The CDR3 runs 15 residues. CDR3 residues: CASSKLAGDGNEQFF. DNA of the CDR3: TGTGCCAGCAGCAAACTAGCGGGAGACGGCAATGAGCAGTTCTTC.

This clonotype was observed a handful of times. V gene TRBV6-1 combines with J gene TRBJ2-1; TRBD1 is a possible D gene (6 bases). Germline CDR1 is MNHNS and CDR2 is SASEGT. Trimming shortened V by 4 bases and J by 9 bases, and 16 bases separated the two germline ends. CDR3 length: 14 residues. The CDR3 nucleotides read TGTGCCAGCAGTGGACAGGTACTTGGGGCTGAGCAGTTCTTC. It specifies CASSGQVLGAEQFF.

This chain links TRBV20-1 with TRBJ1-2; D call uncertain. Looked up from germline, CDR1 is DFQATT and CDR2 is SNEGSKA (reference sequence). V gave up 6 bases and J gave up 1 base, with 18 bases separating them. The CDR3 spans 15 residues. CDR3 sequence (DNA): TGCAGTGCCATCCGTGGGCGAAAATTTAACTATGGCTACACCTTC. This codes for CSAIRGRKFNYGYTF.

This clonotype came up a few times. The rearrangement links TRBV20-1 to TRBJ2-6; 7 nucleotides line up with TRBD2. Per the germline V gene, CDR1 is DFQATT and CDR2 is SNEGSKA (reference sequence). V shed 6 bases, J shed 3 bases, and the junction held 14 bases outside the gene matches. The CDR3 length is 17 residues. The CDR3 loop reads CSAHGRQGSDGANVLTF. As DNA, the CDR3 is TGCAGTGCCCACGGGAGGCAGGGTTCAGATGGGGCCAACGTCCTGACTTTC.

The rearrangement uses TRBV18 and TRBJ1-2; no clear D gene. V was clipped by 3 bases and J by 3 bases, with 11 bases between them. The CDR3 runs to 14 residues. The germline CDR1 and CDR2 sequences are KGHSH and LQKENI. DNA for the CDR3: TGTGCCAGCTCACCCATTGACCGATACTATGGCTACACCTTC. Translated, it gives CASSPIDRYYGYTF. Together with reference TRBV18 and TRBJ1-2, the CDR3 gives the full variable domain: NAGVMQNPRHLVRRRGQEARLRCSPMKGHSHVYWYRQLPEEGLKFMVYLQKENIIDESGMPKERFSAEFPKEGPSILRIQQVVRGDSAAYFCASSPIDRYYGYTFGSGTRLTVV.

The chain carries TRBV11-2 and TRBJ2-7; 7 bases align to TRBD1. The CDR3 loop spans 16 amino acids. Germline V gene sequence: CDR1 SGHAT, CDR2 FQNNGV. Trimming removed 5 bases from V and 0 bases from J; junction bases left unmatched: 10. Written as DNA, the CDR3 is TGTGCCAGCAGCGAACAGGGGCGTCCAGGCTCCTACGAGCAGTACTTC. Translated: CASSEQGRPGSYEQYF.

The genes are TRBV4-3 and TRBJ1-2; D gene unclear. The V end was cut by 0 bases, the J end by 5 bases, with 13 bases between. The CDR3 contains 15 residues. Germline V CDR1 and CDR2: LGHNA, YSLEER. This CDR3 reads CASSQDPEGWYGYTF. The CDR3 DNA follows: TGCGCCAGCAGCCAAGATCCGGAGGGTTGGTATGGCTACACCTTC.

CDR3 coding DNA: TGTGCCAGCAGCCAACAACCGGGACTAGCGGGCACAGATACGCAGTATTTT. This gives the protein CASSQQPGLAGTDTQYF. The gene calls are TRBV4-2 and TRBJ2-3; 11 bases map to TRBD2. CDR3 size: 17 residues. Germline CDR1 reads LGHNA; CDR2 reads YNFKEQ. With 2 bases clipped from V and 1 base from J, the junction kept 5 bases outside the gene matches.

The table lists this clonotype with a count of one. As DNA, the CDR3 is TGCAGTGTACTGTCGGGACACCTCCCTAATGAGCAGTTCTTC. Its protein is CSVLSGHLPNEQFF. This chain links TRBV20-1 with TRBJ2-1, with TRBD1 as a possible D gene (6 bases). Deletions cut 7 bases from V and 7 bases from J, with 20 bases between. From germline, CDR1 is DFQATT and CDR2 SNEGSKA (reference sequence). CDR3 size: 14 residues.

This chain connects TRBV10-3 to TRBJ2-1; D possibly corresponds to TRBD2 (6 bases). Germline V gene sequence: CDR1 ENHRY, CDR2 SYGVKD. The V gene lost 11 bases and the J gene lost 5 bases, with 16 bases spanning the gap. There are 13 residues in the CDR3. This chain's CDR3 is CAVTSLPNNEQFF. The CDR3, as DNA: TGTGCCGTTACTAGCCTTCCAAACAATGAGCAGTTCTTC.

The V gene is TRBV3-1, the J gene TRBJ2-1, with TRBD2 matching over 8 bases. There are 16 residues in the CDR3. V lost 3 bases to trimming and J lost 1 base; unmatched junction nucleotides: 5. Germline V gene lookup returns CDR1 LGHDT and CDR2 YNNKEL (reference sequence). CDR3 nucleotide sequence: TGTGCCAGCAGCCACGTACGGGGGGGATCCTACAATGAGCAGTTCTTC. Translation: CASSHVRGGSYNEQFF.

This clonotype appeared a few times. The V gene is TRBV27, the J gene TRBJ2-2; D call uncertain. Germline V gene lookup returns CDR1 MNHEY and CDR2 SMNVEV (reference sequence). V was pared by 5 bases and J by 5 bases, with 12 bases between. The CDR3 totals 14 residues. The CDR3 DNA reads TGTGCCAGCAGTCTTCGGAGAAAGACCGGGGAGCTGTTTTTT. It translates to CASSLRRKTGELFF.

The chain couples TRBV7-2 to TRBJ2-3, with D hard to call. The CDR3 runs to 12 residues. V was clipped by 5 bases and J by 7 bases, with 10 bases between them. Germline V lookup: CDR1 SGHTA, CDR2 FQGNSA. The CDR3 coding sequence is TGTGCCAGCAGCAAAATGGGGAATACGCAGTATTTT. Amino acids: CASSKMGNTQYF. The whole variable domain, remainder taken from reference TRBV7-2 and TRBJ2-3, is GAGVSQSPSNKVTEKGKDVELRCDPISGHTALYWYRQSLGQGLEFLIYFQGNSAPDKSGLPSDRFSAERTGGSVSTLTIQRTQQEDSAVYLCASSKMGNTQYFGPGTRLTVL.

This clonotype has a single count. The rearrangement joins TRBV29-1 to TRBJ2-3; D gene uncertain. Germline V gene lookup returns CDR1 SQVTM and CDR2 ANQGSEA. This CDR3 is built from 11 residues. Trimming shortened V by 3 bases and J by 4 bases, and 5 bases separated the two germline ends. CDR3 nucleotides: TGCAGCGTTGAGAACGCAGATACGCAGTATTTT. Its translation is CSVENADTQYF.

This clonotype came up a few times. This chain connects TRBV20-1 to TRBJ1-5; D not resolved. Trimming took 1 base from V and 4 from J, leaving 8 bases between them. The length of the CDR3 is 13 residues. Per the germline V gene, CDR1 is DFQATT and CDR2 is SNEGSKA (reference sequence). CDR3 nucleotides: TGCAGTGCTAGAGCTGACGGAAATCAGCCCCAGCATTTT. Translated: CSARADGNQPQHF.

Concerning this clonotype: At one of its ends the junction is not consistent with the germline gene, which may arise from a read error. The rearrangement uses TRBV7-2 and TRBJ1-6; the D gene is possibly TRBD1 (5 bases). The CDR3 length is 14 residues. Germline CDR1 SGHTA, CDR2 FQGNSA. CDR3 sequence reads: CARSKGLSNSPLHF. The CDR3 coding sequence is TGTGCCCGCAGCAAGGGACTATCCAATTCACCCCTCCACTTT.